The clone carrying this T cell receptor (beta chain) was recorded many times. The CDR3 spans 22 residues. Germline lookup yields CDR1 MNHEY and CDR2 SMNVEV (reference sequence). V lost 1 base, J lost 0 bases, and 25 bases lay in between. These data belong to a study of human T cells and chemical hapten exposure. The library tagged individual cDNA molecules with unique molecular identifiers. The authors' processing: Individual samples carried between roughly 23,224 and 750,000 TCRs, with some 100,000 as the median. From the RACE reads, TCRdb called clonotypes with MiXCR, one entry per CDR3 protein. These V and J calls originate from TCRdb's pipeline instead of the authors' own analysis. The repertoire holds about 120,000 distinct CDR3 sequences, with over 10% as singletons. As for time point: patch test 1, 2 weeks after DPC sensitization. As for treatment: therapeutic diphenylcyclopropenone sensitization with weekly scalp DPC. Total RNA extraction was carried out from unfractionated whole blood.

The sequencing used whole blood, collected in connection with sensitization to the hapten diphenylcyclopropenone (DPC). The V gene is TRBV27, the J gene TRBJ1-6; D is ambiguous. The sequence derives from a woman in her forties or fifties with alopecia areata. Some clones in this sample may be carry-over from other donors' samples. The CDR3 region has the DNA TGTGCCAGCAGTTTATTTGGTGTTGGAGGGTGGAAAAAAAGCTCCTATAATTCACCCCTCCACTTT. Its protein product is CASSLFGVGGWKKSSYNSPLHF.